These T cell receptor beta chains were read from a single sample in a study of cytomegalovirus exposure and HLA in healthy donors. Using immunoSEQ multiplex PCR, the repertoire was profiled, and TCRdb retains in-frame clones only, with some absent. Of 100,000 or so clones in the sample, approximately 88% were seen once. The sample comprised PBMCs. Receptors were obtained from a man between 18 and 29 years old in good health and CMV-seronegative. Both conserved end residues are part of each CDR3.

j_gene,len,v_gene,CDR3aa
TRBJ2-3,15,TRBV19,CASSIGGTGWNTQYF
TRBJ2-3,14,TRBV2,CASSPSTQGDTQYF
TRBJ1-5,12,TRBV6-1,CASRLGVQPQHF
TRBJ2-3,19,TRBV4-3,CASSQDRRGPQGGTDTQYF
TRBJ2-5,14,TRBV6-5,CASSYILGQETQYF
TRBJ1-1,16,TRBV6-5,CASSYSTGWLNTEAFF
TRBJ1-4,15,TRBV6-5,CASSPALQRREKLFF
TRBJ2-7,13,TRBV15,CATSRDNQGEQYF
TRBJ1-2,15,TRBV2,CASSEIRARDYGYTF
TRBJ1-2,14,TRBV15,CATSRPGINYGYTF
TRBJ2-3,16,TRBV9,CASSFRLAGGPDTQYF
TRBJ2-1,18,TRBV9,CASSSGGLAGGFYNEQFF
TRBJ2-1,17,TRBV14,CASSQGILAGGKVEQFF
TRBJ1-2,16,TRBV18,CASSPRSGQKNYGYTF
TRBJ2-3,15,TRBV5-1,CASSRGDRDTETQYF
TRBJ2-1,13,TRBV6-1,CASAGSRANEQFF
TRBJ1-5,15,TRBV15,CATSNRDAGNQPQHF
TRBJ2-3,14,TRBV9,CASSVVGLGDTQYF
TRBJ1-1,16,TRBV28,CASSLSGGPQNTEAFF
TRBJ2-7,17,TRBV28,CASSSSGLAGGSYEQYF
TRBJ2-7,15,TRBV5-4,CASSLGTGGTYEQYF
TRBJ1-3,15,TRBV30,CAWSGGLSSGNTIYF
TRBJ2-1,14,TRBV29-1,CSHREGLGSNEQFF
TRBJ1-5,14,TRBV19,CASTSKGGFQPQHF
TRBJ2-7,14,TRBV5-4,CASSLGLENYEQYF
TRBJ1-2,14,TRBV7-9,CASSLTVRGDGYTF
TRBJ1-5,13,TRBV25-1,CASSEGAGQPQHF
TRBJ2-5,15,TRBV7-3,CASSLLAGGWETQYF
TRBJ2-2,16,TRBV28,CASMSPAGGYTGELFF
TRBJ1-3,15,TRBV6-5,CASTRTASSGNTIYF
TRBJ1-2,14,TRBV6-5,CASTYSGSGGGYTF
TRBJ2-7,14,TRBV5-1,CASSPGLAGGEQYF
TRBJ2-1,16,TRBV9,CASSVTSGGTYNEQFF
TRBJ2-7,14,TRBV5-6,CASSFDRGITGQYF
TRBJ1-5,14,TRBV2,CASSVQGAGQPQHF
TRBJ2-5,14,TRBV5-6,CASSSGQGGETQYF
TRBJ2-5,14,TRBV6-5,CASSYLGGAETQYF
TRBJ1-1,13,TRBV18,CASRGQMNTEAFF
TRBJ2-1,15,TRBV6-5,CASSYEGGQRNEQFF
TRBJ2-7,14,TRBV7-7,CASSFLAGGCEQYF
TRBJ2-7,15,TRBV5-1,CASSAGTSGMAEQYF
TRBJ2-2,17,TRBV7-9,CASSAPLDSNPTGELFF
TRBJ2-7,13,TRBV27,CASSLGGGYEQYF
TRBJ2-5,14,TRBV7-9,CASSLAGGGETQYF
TRBJ2-7,12,TRBV9,CASGEGVDEQYF
TRBJ1-5,13,TRBV19,CASTQQFHQPQHF
TRBJ2-1,15,TRBV2,CASTVPSGSYNEQFF
TRBJ2-5,14,TRBV9,CASSVDRVKKTQYF
TRBJ1-4,15,TRBV18,CASSPLTGDNEKLFF
TRBJ1-1,17,TRBV4-1,CASSIPRDRGPNTEAFF
TRBJ1-1,14,TRBV19,CASSSQTGNTEAFF
TRBJ1-2,12,TRBV11-2,CASSTRRGGYTF
TRBJ1-2,18,TRBV7-2,CASSAGTGRPLGNYGYTF
TRBJ2-1,13,TRBV28,CASSGGNWNEQFF
TRBJ1-1,14,TRBV19,CASISHRIASEAFF
TRBJ1-5,16,TRBV28,CASSLWEGAGNQPQHF
TRBJ2-1,12,TRBV29-1,CSVRTSGRGQFF
TRBJ2-5,16,TRBV28,CASSSTSGPPSETQYF
TRBJ2-7,12,TRBV27,CASSPRSGMEYF
TRBJ1-2,15,TRBV29-1,CSVEDGRTGTYGYTF